This T cell receptor beta chain derives from a study of shared clonotypes between healthy human individuals. Sequenced by immunoSEQ multiplex PCR; TCRdb stores in-frame clones only, minus some. The table records 90,000 to 120,000 clones, about 63% of them present only once. This clone was detected ten times or more. The germline gives CDR1 MNHNS, CDR2 SASEGT. This CDR3 region has 14 residues. Trimming pared 2 bases from V and 7 bases from J, leaving 12 bases between. The sequencing input was memory CD8+ T cells sorted from blood. Subset: CD45RO+ cells pooled with CCR7-negative TemRA cells. The rearrangement uses TRBV6-1 and TRBJ2-1; no clear D gene. The sequence was obtained from a woman under 40 in good health. CDR3 protein: CASSEINGWNEQFF. In DNA, the CDR3 is TGTGCCAGCAGTGAAATAAACGGGTGGAATGAGCAGTTCTTC.